Listed below are T cell receptor beta chains from one sample, sequenced in a study of T cell responses to AZD1222 COVID-19 vaccine. TCRdb's copy holds only in-frame clones and misses some; the assay was immunoSEQ multiplex PCR. Of over 75,000 clones in the sample, over 85% are singletons; the top ten hold around 2.8%. The sample consisted of peripheral blood, taken on day 0 of AZD1222 vaccination. Source of these receptors: an adult in good health. Each CDR3 is given with its conserved first and last residue. A D gene is named only where the DNA matches it firmly. The size field is filled for only some rows; it gives once, few, many or a size class.

D,J,V,size,length,DNA,CDR3
-,TRBJ1-5,TRBV19,-,12,TGTGCCAGTGGGCTCCGACAGTTGCCCCAGCATTTT,CASGLRQLPQHF
-,TRBJ1-1,TRBV27,few,15,TGTGCCAGCAGTTTATTCTCCTCTCCGAACACTGAAGCTTTCTTT,CASSLFSSPNTEAFF
TRBD1,TRBJ1-1,TRBV10-3,-,15,TGTGCCATCAGAACACCCGGGACAGAGAACACTGAAGCTTTCTTT,CAIRTPGTENTEAFF
TRBD1,TRBJ1-6,TRBV5-1,-,17,TGCGCCAGCAGCTTTAACCCTATCGGACAGGGTAATTCACCCCTCCACTTT,CASSFNPIGQGNSPLHF
-,TRBJ2-3,TRBV20-1,-,12,TGCAGTGCTAGTCTCCGCGCAGATACGCAGTATTTT,CSASLRADTQYF
-,TRBJ1-2,TRBV9,-,14,TGTGCCAGCAGCAGCCGGGAAGGGGCAGATGGCTACACCTTC,CASSSREGADGYTF
TRBD2,TRBJ2-7,TRBV4-1,-,17,TGCGCCAGCTCAACCGTGGACACCCTAGCGGGAGGTGGGGAGCAGTACTTC,CASSTVDTLAGGGEQYF
TRBD2,TRBJ2-1,TRBV12-3/TRBV12-4,once,13,TGTGCCAGCAGTCCCGGGGGGTACAGTGAGCAGTTCTTC,CASSPGGYSEQFF
-,TRBJ1-5,TRBV7-8,-,12,TGTGCCAGCAGCCCGGGGGGTCAGCCCCAGCATTTT,CASSPGGQPQHF
-,TRBJ2-5,TRBV19,-,10,TGTGCGGTGGGTTGGGAGACCCAGTACTTC,CAVGWETQYF
TRBD1,TRBJ1-1,TRBV24-1,-,12,TGTGCCACCAGTGAACGAACAGGGGACGCTTTCTTT,CATSERTGDAFF
-,TRBJ2-6,TRBV19,-,15,TGTGCCAGTAGTATTTTTGTCTCTGGGGCCAACGTCCTGACTTTC,CASSIFVSGANVLTF
TRBD2,TRBJ2-7,TRBV28,-,15,TGTGCCAGCAGTTTCTCCCGACTAGCGGGAGGCGAGCAGTACTTC,CASSFSRLAGGEQYF
TRBD1,TRBJ1-1,TRBV28,few,15,TGTGCCAGCAGTGACCCCCAGGGGGGTGTAACTGAAGCTTTCTTT,CASSDPQGGVTEAFF
TRBD1,TRBJ1-5,TRBV5-6,-,15,TGTGCCAGCAGCAAAACAGGGACAGGGTCGAGGCCCCAGCATTTT,CASSKTGTGSRPQHF
-,TRBJ2-1,TRBV4-1,-,17,TGCGCCAGCAGCCAAGACAGTACGGACTACTCCTACAATGAGCAGTTCTTC,CASSQDSTDYSYNEQFF
-,TRBJ1-5,TRBV15,-,14,TGTGCCACCAGCGGCAGGATTAGCAATCAGCCCCAGCATTTT,CATSGRISNQPQHF